The 2 T cell receptor beta chains below come from one sample, sequenced in a study of siplizumab effects on memory and regulatory T cells. Sequencing was performed with immunoSEQ multiplex PCR; in TCRdb, only in-frame clones are kept and a portion is missing. In the table there are approximately 100,000 clones, about 92% of which are singletons. Sample: Tregs sorted from blood. All receptors come from a human donor in good health.

The gene calls are TRBV6-5 and TRBJ2-5, with a weak D call TRBD1 (5 bases). Germline lookup yields CDR1 MNHEY and CDR2 SVGAGI. V was cut by 8 bases and J by 0 bases, with 13 bases left in between. The CDR3 extends over 14 amino acids. For the CDR3, the DNA is TGTGCCAGCGGCTATTCAGGGTACCAAGAGACCCAGTACTTC. Residues: CASGYSGYQETQYF.

In this sample, this clone turned up a few times. This chain links TRBV7-3 with TRBJ2-3; weak D call: TRBD2 (6 bases). The CDR3 has 16 amino acids. Trimming took 0 bases from V and 4 from J, leaving 14 bases between them. CDR1 SGHTA and CDR2 FQGTGA come from the germline V gene. The CDR3: CASSLTGSGLSDTQYF. CDR3 DNA: TGTGCCAGCAGCTTAACCGGGAGCGGGCTGTCAGATACGCAGTATTTT.